The clone carrying this TCR beta chain has a handful of counts. Its antigen remains unknown. Germline CDR1 reads MNHNY; CDR2 reads SVGAGI (reference sequence). The V and J ends lost 6 bases and 3 bases respectively, with 8 bases between them. The CDR3 has 12 amino acids. The data originate from a study of T cell repertoires in cytomegalovirus infection. General study findings and limits: Across the ex vivo response, the dominant clonotypes were HLA-C-restricted CMV-specific TCR beta clonotypes.

TCRdb fed the reads into MiXCR, producing one record per CDR3 protein. The sample records 100,000 to 150,000 distinct CDR3 sequences, under 30% being singletons. The chain couples TRBV6-6 to TRBJ1-2; a possible D gene is TRBD1 (5 bases). The sequence was obtained from a human donor in good health (CMV status not recorded). Some clones in this sample may be carry-over from other donors' samples. The sample was PBMCs, sequenced either directly or after in vitro stimulation (not recorded which). DNA for the CDR3: TGTGCCAGCAGGGGGCCAGACTATGGCTACACCTTC. Its protein product is CASRGPDYGYTF.